These 21 T cell receptor beta chains share one sample of origin, sequenced in a study of T cell repertoires in ileal Crohn's disease. The time point was: neoterminal ileum biopsy at postoperative endoscopy, about 6 months after surgery. The assay was immunoSEQ multiplex PCR, and TCRdb's table has in-frame clones only and misses some. The table includes thousands of clones, 70% to 85% detected once. The material sequenced was ileal tissue. All receptors come from an adult with Crohn's disease.

This chain uses TRBV2 with TRBJ1-4, with 7 bases matching TRBD1. After removal of 6 bases from V and 3 bases from J, the junction contained 4 bases not matched to a gene. The CDR3 has 14 amino acids. Germline values: CDR1 SNHLY, CDR2 FYNNEI. The CDR3 DNA reads as TGTGCCAGCAGGGGGGACAGCGCTAATGAAAAACTGTTTTTT. It codes for CASRGDSANEKLFF.

This chain links TRBV16 with TRBJ1-1, with a tentative D call TRBD1 (6 bases). The CDR3 runs 18 residues. V dropped 2 bases and J dropped 1 base, with 20 bases sitting between them. Germline V CDR1 and CDR2: KGHSY, FQNENV. CDR3 in amino acids: CASSQVWGGVRGNTEAFF. The DNA of the CDR3 is TGTGCCAGCAGCCAAGTTTGGGGGGGCGTAAGGGGGAACACTGAAGCTTTCTTT.

V is TRBV7-8 and J is TRBJ1-3; possible D gene TRBD1, 5 bases. The V end was cut by 5 bases, the J end by 0 bases, with 8 bases between. The CDR3 runs to 14 residues. Germline loops: CDR1 SGHVS, CDR2 FQNEAQ. The CDR3 region is CASSRGSSGNTIYF. CDR3 DNA sequence: TGTGCCAGCAGCCGGGGGTCCTCTGGAAACACCATATATTTT.

The V gene is TRBV19, the J gene TRBJ2-7; TRBD2 agrees at 7 bases. CDR1 and CDR2 (germline): LNHDA, SQIVND (reference sequence). This CDR3 has 16 amino acids. Trimming took 1 base from V and 2 from J; bases not matched to a gene: 8. The CDR3: CASSIADFSGTYEQYF. The CDR3 coding sequence is TGTGCCAGTAGTATAGCAGACTTCAGCGGGACCTACGAGCAGTACTTC.

CDR3 in DNA: TGTGCCAGCAACCGACTAGCGGGGCTCACAGATACGCAGTATTTT. Its protein is CASNRLAGLTDTQYF. This chain links TRBV9 with TRBJ2-3; 11 bases are a match to TRBD2. V shed 6 bases, J shed 2 bases, and the junction held 5 bases outside the gene matches. CDR3 length: 15 residues. Germline V CDR1 and CDR2: SGDLS, YYNGEE.

The chain has TRBV6-1 and TRBJ2-1; perhaps TRBD2 as D (6 bases). CDR3 length equals 15 residues. Germline V gives CDR1 MNHNS, CDR2 SASEGT. V lost 3 bases to trimming and J lost 7 bases, with 16 bases between them. As DNA, the CDR3 is TGTGCCAGCAGTGAGGGGAAGGGAGGTGGGAATGAGCAGTTCTTC. Translation: CASSEGKGGGNEQFF.

This clone was counted a few times. This rearrangement joins TRBV5-1 to TRBJ1-1; perhaps TRBD1 as D (5 bases). The V end was cut by 5 bases, the J end by 4 bases, with 12 bases between. Looked up from germline, CDR1 is SGHRS and CDR2 is YFSETQ. The CDR3 is made up of 13 amino acids. The CDR3 DNA is TGCGCCAGCAGAATGAATCAGGGCACTGAAGCTTTCTTT. It codes for CASRMNQGTEAFF.

The chain couples TRBV13 to TRBJ2-1; 12 bases align to TRBD2. V gave up 5 bases and J gave up 7 bases; unmatched junction bases: 9. Germline V gene lookup returns CDR1 PRHDT and CDR2 FYEKMQ (reference sequence). This CDR3 has 16 residues. The CDR3 here is CASSTSRGLAGNEQFF. CDR3 DNA: TGTGCCAGCAGCACCTCCCGGGGACTAGCGGGTAATGAGCAGTTCTTC.

The rearrangement uses TRBV7-3 and TRBJ2-7; D possibly corresponds to TRBD1 (6 bases). Germline loops: CDR1 SGHTA, CDR2 FQGTGA. Trimming took off 2 bases at V and 3 bases at J, with 11 bases between the two ends. This CDR3 comprises 14 residues. The CDR3 loop reads CASSLGPQGYEQYF. The CDR3 nucleotides read TGTGCCAGCAGCTTAGGGCCACAGGGCTACGAGCAGTACTTC.

On this clone itself: A read error may produce the germline difference seen at one junction end. CDR3 nucleotides: TGCAGCGTGGGAAGTCATGGCGGGAATCTGAACTTC. Its translation is CSVGSHGGNLNF. The genes are TRBV29-1 and TRBJ2-7, with a weak D call TRBD2 (6 bases). Germline CDR1 reads SQVTM; CDR2 reads ANQGSEA. The CDR3 has 12 amino acids.

The chain combines TRBV9 with TRBJ2-5; 10 nucleotides match TRBD2. V shed 3 bases and J 2 bases; nucleotides not matched to a gene: 4. The CDR3 covers 15 residues. Germline V lookup: CDR1 SGDLS, CDR2 YYNGEE. As DNA, the CDR3 is TGTGCCAGCAGCGGTAGCGGGAGGTATCAAGAGACCCAGTACTTC. Translating it yields CASSGSGRYQETQYF.

This chain links TRBV7-9 with TRBJ2-5, with 8 bases fitting TRBD1. Germline V gene data show CDR1 as SEHNR and CDR2 as FQNEAQ (reference sequence). The trim removed 4 bases at V and 4 bases at J, leaving 5 bases unmatched. The CDR3 extends over 14 amino acids. CDR3 sequence: CASSSRTGLETQYF. In DNA, the CDR3 is TGTGCCAGCAGCTCCCGGACAGGGTTAGAGACCCAGTACTTC.

This chain connects TRBV9 to TRBJ2-3, with D perhaps matching TRBD2 (6 bases). The V end was cut by 5 bases, the J end by 2 bases, with 18 bases between. The CDR3 consists of 16 residues. Germline CDR1 reads SGDLS; CDR2 reads YYNGEE. The CDR3 sequence: CASSASSAGSTDTQYF. The DNA for the CDR3 is TGTGCCAGCAGTGCTAGCTCCGCGGGATCCACAGATACGCAGTATTTT.

The sample holds a few counts of this clone. The chain couples TRBV6-1 to TRBJ2-7; 8 nucleotides line up with TRBD1. The CDR3 is 13 amino acids. J was trimmed by 7 bases and V by 9 bases; bases with no gene match: 11. Germline loops: CDR1 MNHNS, CDR2 SASEGT. CDR3 bases: TGTGCCAGTTCGACAGGGGCGGACAGAGAGCAGTACTTC. Its protein is CASSTGADREQYF.

The rearrangement uses TRBV18 and TRBJ1-1; the D gene is possibly TRBD1 (6 bases). This CDR3 spans 14 amino acids. CDR1 KGHSH and CDR2 LQKENI come from the germline V gene. Trimming took off 1 base at V and 2 bases at J, with 8 bases between the two ends. The CDR3, as DNA: TGTGCCAGCTCACCACGACAGGACAACACTGAAGCTTTCTTT. Amino acids: CASSPRQDNTEAFF.

The rearrangement uses TRBV6-6 and TRBJ1-1; D possibly corresponds to TRBD1 (6 bases). CDR3 size: 16 residues. The ends were cut back, 4 bases at V and 0 bases at J, with 15 bases in the middle. The germline CDR1 and CDR2 sequences are MNHNY and SVGAGI (reference sequence). In nucleotides, the CDR3 is TGTGCCAGCAGTTTCGGAGGGGGGGGTGTGAACACTGAAGCTTTCTTT. This encodes CASSFGGGGVNTEAFF.

The chain joins TRBV7-9 to TRBJ2-3; 9 positions agree with TRBD1. Trimming removed 3 bases from V and 5 bases from J; junction bases left unmatched: 6. The CDR3 extends over 15 amino acids. The germline CDR1 and CDR2 sequences are SEHNR and FQNEAQ (reference sequence). Here the CDR3 reads CASSFGGQGQDTQYF. The DNA of the CDR3 is TGTGCCAGCAGCTTCGGGGGACAGGGTCAAGATACGCAGTATTTT. Combining the CDR3 with reference TRBV7-9 and TRBJ2-3 gives the whole variable domain DTGVSQNPRHKITKRGQNVTFRCDPISEHNRLYWYRQTLGQGPEFLTYFQNEAQLEKSRLLSDRFSAERPKGSFSTLEIQRTEQGDSAMYLCASSFGGQGQDTQYFGPGTRLTVL.

In the case of this clone: Mismatch with germline at one junction end may stem from a read error. CDR3 amino acids: CANSPGQVRGGSYEQYF. The CDR3 nucleotides read TGTGCCAACTCACCCGGACAGGTCAGGGGTGGTTCCTACGAGCAGTACTTC. The chain combines TRBV18 with TRBJ2-7; 7 bases agree with TRBD1. Germline values: CDR1 KGHSH, CDR2 LQKENI. CDR3 size: 17 residues. The full variable domain, its missing parts supplied by reference TRBV18 and TRBJ2-7, is NAGVMQNPRHLVRRRGQEARLRCSPMKGHSHVYWYRQLPEEGLKFMVYLQKENIIDESGMPKERFSAEFPKEGPSILRIQQVVRGDSAAYFCANSPGQVRGGSYEQYFGPGTRLTVT.

The V gene is TRBV11-2, the J gene TRBJ2-3, with 8 bases identical to TRBD2. This CDR3 region has 15 residues. Trimming took 5 bases from V and 6 from J; bases not matched to a gene: 10. CDR1 is SGHAT and CDR2 is FQNNGV in the germline V gene. The CDR3 nucleotides read TGTGCCAGCAGCCAGGCAAGCGGGGGAAGGGATACGCAGTATTTT. Translation: CASSQASGGRDTQYF.

The chain combines TRBV27 with TRBJ2-6; 8 bases line up with TRBD1. The CDR3 spans 18 residues. Trimming took 6 bases from V and 3 from J; bases not matched to a gene: 13. The germline gives CDR1 MNHEY, CDR2 SMNVEV (reference sequence). The CDR3 reads CASRIFRTGLGGANVLTF. The DNA for the CDR3 is TGTGCCAGCAGAATATTTCGGACAGGGTTGGGTGGGGCCAACGTCCTGACTTTC.

Comments on this clone: Other DNA variants within this sample encode the same CDR3. The chain combines TRBV7-9 with TRBJ1-1; D gene ambiguous. V was clipped by 3 bases and J by 5 bases, with 10 bases between them. From germline, CDR1 is SEHNR and CDR2 FQNEAQ (reference sequence). The CDR3 length is 13 residues. CDR3 protein: CASSLATGTEAFF. The CDR3 region has the DNA TGTGCCAGCAGCTTGGCCACGGGAACTGAAGCTTTCTTT.